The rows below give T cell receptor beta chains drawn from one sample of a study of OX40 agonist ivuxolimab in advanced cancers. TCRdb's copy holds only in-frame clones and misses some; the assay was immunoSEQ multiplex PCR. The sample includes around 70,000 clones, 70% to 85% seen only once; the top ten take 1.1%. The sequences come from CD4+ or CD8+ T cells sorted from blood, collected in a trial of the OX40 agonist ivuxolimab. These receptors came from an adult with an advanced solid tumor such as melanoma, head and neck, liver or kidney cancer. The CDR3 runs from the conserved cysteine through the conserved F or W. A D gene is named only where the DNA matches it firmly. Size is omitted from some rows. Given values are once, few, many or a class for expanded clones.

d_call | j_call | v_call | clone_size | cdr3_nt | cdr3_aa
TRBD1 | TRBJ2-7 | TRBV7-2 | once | TGTGCCAGCAGCCTCGACAGGGGTTCGCGCACCTACGAGCAGTACTTC | CASSLDRGSRTYEQYF
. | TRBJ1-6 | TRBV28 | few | TGTGCCACCCAATTTCCCGGGAGTCGGTCCTATAATTCACCCCTCCACTTT | CATQFPGSRSYNSPLHF
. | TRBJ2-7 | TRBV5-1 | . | TGCGCCAGCAGCTCGGACTTCAGGGACAAGCAGTACTTC | CASSSDFRDKQYF
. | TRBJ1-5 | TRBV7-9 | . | TGTGCCAGCAGCTGGTCAGGGAGTAGCAATCAGCCCCAGCATTTT | CASSWSGSSNQPQHF
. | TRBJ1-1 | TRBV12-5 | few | TGTGCTAGTGGTTTGGCCCTGACACTGGGGAAGAACACTGAAGCTTTCTTT | CASGLALTLGKNTEAFF
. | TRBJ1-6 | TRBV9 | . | TGTGCCAGCAGCGCCCGGACGGTTGGTAATTCACCCCTCCACTTT | CASSARTVGNSPLHF
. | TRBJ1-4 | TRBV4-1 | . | TGCGCCAGCAGCCTGCTGGGGGGAACTAATGAAAAACTGTTTTTT | CASSLLGGTNEKLFF
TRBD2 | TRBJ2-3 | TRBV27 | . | TGTGCCAGCAGTTTAGGACTAGCGGGGGTAGATACGCAGTATTTT | CASSLGLAGVDTQYF
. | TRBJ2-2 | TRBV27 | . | TGTGCCAGCAGATCGGGCACCTACACCGGGGAGCTGTTTTTT | CASRSGTYTGELFF
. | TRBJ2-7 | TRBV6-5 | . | TGTGCCAGCAGCCTCACCAGGGCGTACGAGCAGTACTTC | CASSLTRAYEQYF
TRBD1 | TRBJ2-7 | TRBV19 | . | TGTGCCAGTAGTCAACCCCGCGATTTAAGGGGGCGTCAGTACTTC | CASSQPRDLRGRQYF
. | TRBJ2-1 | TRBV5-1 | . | TGCGCCAGCAGCTTGGTTGTGGGGCCCTACAATGAGCAGTTCTTC | CASSLVVGPYNEQFF
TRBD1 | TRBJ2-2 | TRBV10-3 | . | TGTGCCATCAGTGGAACAGGGGGAGGCAACACCGGGGAGCTGTTTTTT | CAISGTGGGNTGELFF
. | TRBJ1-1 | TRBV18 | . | TGTGCCAGCTCTATCACCGCGATAGCCCCTGAAGCTTTCTTT | CASSITAIAPEAFF
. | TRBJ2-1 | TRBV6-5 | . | TGTGCCAGCAGTTACCCCACCAGGGACAATGAGCAGTTCTTC | CASSYPTRDNEQFF
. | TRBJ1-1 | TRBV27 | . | TGTGCCAGCAAGCAGGGTTCCCTGAACACTGAAGCTTTCTTT | CASKQGSLNTEAFF
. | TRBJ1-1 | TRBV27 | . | TGTGCCAGCAGTTTACCCGGGGACCTAAAGATGGCTTTCTTT | CASSLPGDLKMAFF
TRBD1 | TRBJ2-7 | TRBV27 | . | TGTGCCAGCCGTTCCCGGGACAGGGGAAGGCAGTACTTC | CASRSRDRGRQYF
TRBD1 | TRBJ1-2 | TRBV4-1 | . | TGCGCCAGCAGCCAGGGACGACAGGGGCGGGGAGGCTACACCTTC | CASSQGRQGRGGYTF
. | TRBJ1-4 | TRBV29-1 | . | TGCAGCGTTGAAAGCACGACGCCGAATGAAAAACTGTTTTTT | CSVESTTPNEKLFF
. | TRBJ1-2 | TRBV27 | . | TGTGCCAGCAGTTCAAAGCCCCATATTGATGGCTACACCTTC | CASSSKPHIDGYTF
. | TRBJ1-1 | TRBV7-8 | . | TGTGCCAGCAGCCATCAGGGCGGCACGGCTGAAGCTTTCTTT | CASSHQGGTAEAFF
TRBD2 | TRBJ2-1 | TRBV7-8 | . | TGTGCCAGCAGCTTAGTGGGACTAGCGGGGGGCCGGTCTCACAATGAGCAGTTCTTC | CASSLVGLAGGRSHNEQFF
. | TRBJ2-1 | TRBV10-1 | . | TGCGCCAGCACCCCCGGGCAGTTCAAATACAATGAGCAGTTCTTC | CASTPGQFKYNEQFF
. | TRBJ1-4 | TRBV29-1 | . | TGCAGCGCATCGACAGCAACTAATGAAAAACTGTTTTTT | CSASTATNEKLFF
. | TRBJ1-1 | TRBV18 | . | TGTGCCAGCTCGGAAGACGAGGAAGCTTTCTTT | CASSEDEEAFF
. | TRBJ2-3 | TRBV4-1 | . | TGCGCCAGCAGCCAAGAATTTGCCCGGGGTAGCACAGATACGCAGTATTTT | CASSQEFARGSTDTQYF
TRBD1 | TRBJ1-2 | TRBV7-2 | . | TGTGCCAGCAGCACCCAGTCGCCCGGGACAGGGGAAGGCTACACCTTC | CASSTQSPGTGEGYTF
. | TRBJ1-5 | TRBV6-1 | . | TGTGCCAGCAGTCCTGGGACTCTCAATCAGCCCCAGCATTTT | CASSPGTLNQPQHF